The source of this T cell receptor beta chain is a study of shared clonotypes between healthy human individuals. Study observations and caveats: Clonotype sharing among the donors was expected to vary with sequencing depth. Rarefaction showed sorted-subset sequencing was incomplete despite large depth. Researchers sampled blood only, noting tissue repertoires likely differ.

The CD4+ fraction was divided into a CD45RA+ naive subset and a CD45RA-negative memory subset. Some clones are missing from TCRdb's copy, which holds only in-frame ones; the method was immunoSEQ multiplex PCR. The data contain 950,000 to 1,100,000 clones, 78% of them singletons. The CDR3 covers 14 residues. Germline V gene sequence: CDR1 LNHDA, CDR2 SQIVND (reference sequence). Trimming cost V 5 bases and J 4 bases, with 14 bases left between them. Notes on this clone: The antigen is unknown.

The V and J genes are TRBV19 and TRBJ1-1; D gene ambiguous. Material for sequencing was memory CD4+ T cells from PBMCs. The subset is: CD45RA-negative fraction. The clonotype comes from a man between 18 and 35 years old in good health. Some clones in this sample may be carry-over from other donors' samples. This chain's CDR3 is CASSSGGGGTEAFF. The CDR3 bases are TGTGCCAGTAGTTCGGGCGGTGGTGGCACTGAAGCTTTCTTT.